These 29 T cell receptor beta chains came from one sample sequenced in a study of PD-1 blockade in classical Hodgkin lymphoma. Relapse was seen in all patients after autologous stem cell transplantation, and brentuximab vedotin exposure was variable. The method was immunoSEQ multiplex PCR; TCRdb's version includes in-frame clones alone and lacks a portion of them. The table shows about 35,000 clones, with 69% occurring only once. This specimen was peripheral blood mononuclear cells (PBMCs), taken before the second cycle of nivolumab. These receptor sequences come from a human donor with classical Hodgkin lymphoma.

The V call is TRBV7-2, the J call TRBJ1-5, with 9 nucleotides matching TRBD1. Looked up from germline, CDR1 is SGHTA and CDR2 is FQGNSA. V shed 0 bases and J 9 bases; nucleotides not matched to a gene: 12. The CDR3 covers 17 residues. The CDR3 loop reads CASSLAGTGNHQWPQHF. CDR3 DNA sequence: TGTGCCAGCAGCTTAGCCGGGACAGGGAATCATCAGTGGCCCCAGCATTTT.

This clone was seen only once. The chain uses TRBV9 and TRBJ2-1; D remains unclear. The germline V gene has CDR1 SGDLS and CDR2 YYNGEE. V was trimmed by 0 bases and J by 0 bases, leaving 10 bases between them. There are 16 residues in the CDR3. Here the CDR3 reads CASSVGQVSSYNEQFF. CDR3 DNA: TGTGCCAGCAGCGTAGGGCAAGTAAGCTCCTACAATGAGCAGTTCTTC.

This clone was observed a few times. The chain joins TRBV2 to TRBJ1-1; no clear D. V gave up 5 bases and J gave up 1 base, with 11 bases separating them. Per germline, CDR1 SNHLY and CDR2 FYNNEI. CDR3 length: 14 residues. CDR3 loop: CASSRAGRNTEAFF. CDR3 DNA: TGTGCCAGCAGTAGAGCCGGGAGGAACACTGAAGCTTTCTTT.

The chain joins TRBV6-6 to TRBJ1-1; 7 bases fit TRBD1. Trimming took 6 bases from V and 2 from J; bases not matched to a gene: 6. CDR1 and CDR2 (germline): MNHNY, SVGAGI (reference sequence). The CDR3 sequence is 14 residues long. As DNA, the CDR3 is TGTGCCAGCAGAAGCCAGGGGGAAAACACTGAAGCTTTCTTT. Translating gives CASRSQGENTEAFF.

The chain employs TRBV5-4 and TRBJ1-2; D may be TRBD1 (6 bases). Germline assignment: CDR1 SGHNT and CDR2 YYREEE (reference sequence). Trimming stripped 0 bases from V and 6 bases from J, with 6 bases between. This CDR3 region has 12 residues. The CDR3 DNA sequence: TGTGCCAGCAGCTTGGACAGGGATGGCTACACCTTC. This gives the protein CASSLDRDGYTF.

Written as DNA, the CDR3 is TGCGCCAGCAGCTTGGCTGGGCAGGGGGAATCACCCCTCCACTTT. Translated, it gives CASSLAGQGESPLHF. The chain combines TRBV5-1 with TRBJ1-6, with 7 bases fitting TRBD1. The CDR3 sequence is 15 residues long. Germline CDR1 reads SGHRS; CDR2 reads YFSETQ. The J segment lost 10 bases and the V segment lost 0 bases, leaving 7 bases of the junction unmatched.

This chain uses TRBV19 with TRBJ1-1; D remains unclear. The CDR3 is made up of 15 amino acids. Germline V gives CDR1 LNHDA, CDR2 SQIVND (reference sequence). V was trimmed by 2 bases and J by 6 bases, leaving 16 bases between them. CDR3 protein: CASSINPPLGPEAFF. CDR3 DNA: TGTGCCAGTAGTATAAATCCGCCTTTGGGTCCTGAAGCTTTCTTT.

J is TRBJ2-5 and V is TRBV2; TRBD2 matches at 9 bases. Germline V gene sequence: CDR1 SNHLY, CDR2 FYNNEI. The CDR3 extends over 15 amino acids. Losses at the gene ends were 3 bases for V and 5 bases for J; bases not matched to a gene: 7. Here the CDR3 reads CASSEWASGAETQYF. The CDR3 DNA is TGTGCCAGCAGTGAGTGGGCTAGCGGGGCGGAGACCCAGTACTTC.

This rearrangement joins TRBV5-6 to TRBJ2-5, with 7 bases matching TRBD1. This CDR3 has 14 residues. Germline V gives CDR1 SGHDT, CDR2 YYEEEE. J was trimmed by 4 bases and V by 4 bases; bases with no gene match: 7. This CDR3 is CASSTRTGTETQYF. The DNA of the CDR3 is TGTGCCAGCAGCACACGGACAGGCACAGAGACCCAGTACTTC.

This chain uses TRBV5-1 with TRBJ2-5, with TRBD2 matching over 8 bases. The CDR3 contains 15 residues. CDR1 is SGHRS, CDR2 YFSETQ, per germline. V was pared by 0 bases and J by 1 base, with 2 bases of the junction left unmatched. CDR3 DNA sequence: TGCGCCAGCAGCTTGGTAGCGGGGCTCCAAGAGACCCAGTACTTC. It translates to CASSLVAGLQETQYF.

The rearrangement links TRBV5-1 to TRBJ1-2, with D possibly TRBD1 on 5 matching bases. The length of the CDR3 is 17 residues. Looked up from germline, CDR1 is SGHRS and CDR2 is YFSETQ. V was clipped by 3 bases and J by 0 bases, with 18 bases between them. The CDR3: CASSSGGSGRTNYGYTF. The CDR3 DNA is TGCGCCAGCAGCTCTGGGGGGTCGGGAAGAACTAACTATGGCTACACCTTC.

The chain combines TRBV28 with TRBJ2-1, with D uncertain. Germline V gives CDR1 MDHEN, CDR2 SYDVKM. The CDR3 runs 12 residues. The V end lost 2 bases, the J end lost 9 bases, and 8 bases lay between the germline ends. The CDR3 DNA sequence: TGTGCCAGCAGTTTAGCATGGGGTGAGCAGTTCTTC. Its translation: CASSLAWGEQFF.

The rearrangement uses TRBV5-4 and TRBJ2-1, with TRBD2 identical over 14 bases. CDR3 length: 12 residues. The germline V gene encodes CDR1 SGHNT and CDR2 YYREEE (reference sequence). Germline trimming cut 7 bases from V and 15 bases from J; bases unmatched to any gene: 6. The CDR3 DNA reads as TGTGCCAGCCGACTAGCGGGAGGGCCTATGTTCTTC. This codes for CASRLAGGPMFF.

CDR3 nucleotides: TGTGCCAGTAGTTACTGGCAGGGAAATGAAAAACTGTTTTTT. Its translation is CASSYWQGNEKLFF. The chain has TRBV19 and TRBJ1-4, with a weak D call TRBD1 (5 bases). This CDR3 comprises 14 residues. The V gene lost 5 bases and the J gene lost 5 bases, with 12 bases spanning the gap. Per the germline V gene, CDR1 is LNHDA and CDR2 is SQIVND (reference sequence). Variable domain in full (rest from reference TRBV19 and TRBJ1-4): DGGITQSPKYLFRKEGQNVTLSCEQNLNHDAMYWYRQDPGQGLRLIYYSQIVNDFQKGDIAEGYSVSREKKESFPLTVTSAQKNPTAFYLCASSYWQGNEKLFFGSGTQLSVL.

The chain joins TRBV18 to TRBJ1-2; D is undetermined. V was clipped by 3 bases and J by 1 base, with 6 bases between them. The germline V gene has CDR1 KGHSH and CDR2 LQKENI. The CDR3 sequence is 13 residues long. The CDR3 protein is CASSPQNNYGYTF. Here the CDR3 DNA reads TGTGCCAGCTCACCCCAAAATAACTATGGCTACACCTTC.

The chain has TRBV5-1 and TRBJ2-7; TRBD1 or TRBD2 may be the D gene (5 bases each). Germline CDR1 reads SGHRS; CDR2 reads YFSETQ. Trimming shortened V by 0 bases and J by 4 bases, and 11 bases separated the two germline ends. The CDR3 is made up of 14 amino acids. The CDR3 DNA follows: TGCGCCAGCAGCTTGGATTCGGGGCCATACGAGCAGTACTTC. Translating it yields CASSLDSGPYEQYF.

This clone has just one count. The chain couples TRBV5-1 to TRBJ2-1, with a weak D call TRBD1 (6 bases). The CDR3 extends over 17 amino acids. Germline values: CDR1 SGHRS, CDR2 YFSETQ. The germline V and J ends were trimmed by 0 bases and 0 bases, with 13 bases remaining between them. The CDR3 nucleotides are TGCGCCAGCAGCTTGGAAACTACAGGGAGCTCCTACAATGAGCAGTTCTTC. This encodes CASSLETTGSSYNEQFF.

The chain employs TRBV7-9 and TRBJ2-1; D remains ambiguous. The CDR3 is 14 amino acids. Deletions cut 3 bases from V and 0 bases from J, with 6 bases between. Per the germline V gene, CDR1 is SEHNR and CDR2 is FQNEAQ (reference sequence). CDR3 residues: CASSFSGSYNEQFF. The CDR3 DNA is TGTGCCAGCAGCTTTTCGGGCTCCTACAATGAGCAGTTCTTC. The full variable domain, with the rest looked up from reference TRBV7-9 and TRBJ2-1, is DTGVSQNPRHKITKRGQNVTFRCDPISEHNRLYWYRQTLGQGPEFLTYFQNEAQLEKSRLLSDRFSAERPKGSFSTLEIQRTEQGDSAMYLCASSFSGSYNEQFFGPGTRLTVL.

By its share, this clone is medium-sized (0.01 to 0.1%). In the same sample, other DNA sequences code for this CDR3. The chain has TRBV5-5 and TRBJ1-2; D is perhaps TRBD1 (6 bases). The CDR3 consists of 12 residues. The V end lost 0 bases, the J end lost 6 bases, and 6 bases lay between the germline ends. Germline-derived CDR1 and CDR2 are SGHKS and YYEKEE (reference sequence). The DNA for the CDR3 is TGTGCCAGCAGCTTGGACAGGGATGGCTACACCTTC. Residues: CASSLDRDGYTF.

This clone has a handful of counts. The chain is built from TRBV5-4 and TRBJ2-7, with 9 bases identical to TRBD2. V shed 0 bases and J 3 bases; nucleotides not matched to a gene: 4. The CDR3 runs 15 residues. CDR1 and CDR2 (germline): SGHNT, YYREEE (reference sequence). CDR3 region: CASSLDSGGFYEQYF. DNA of the CDR3: TGTGCCAGCAGCTTGGACAGCGGGGGGTTCTACGAGCAGTACTTC.

The chain links TRBV5-4 to TRBJ2-5, with 7 bases that match TRBD1. In germline, CDR1 is SGHNT, CDR2 YYREEE (reference sequence). V dropped 3 bases and J dropped 6; count of bases not matched to a gene: 11. The CDR3 runs 15 residues. CDR3 sequence: CASSSQYDREQTQYF. The CDR3 DNA reads TGTGCCAGCAGCTCCCAATATGACAGGGAACAGACCCAGTACTTC.

This CDR3 reads CASSQGGRGAYGYTF. The DNA of the CDR3 is TGCGCCAGCAGCCAAGGGGGAAGGGGAGCCTATGGCTACACCTTC. This chain connects TRBV4-3 to TRBJ1-2, with a tentative D call TRBD1 (5 bases). Germline CDR1 and CDR2: LGHNA and YSLEER. The V and J ends lost 1 base and 4 bases respectively, with 13 bases between them. This CDR3 comprises 15 residues.

The chain employs TRBV4-3 and TRBJ2-1; TRBD2 agrees at 9 bases. The junction had 5 bases not matched to a gene; V was cut back by 4 bases and J by 7 bases. The CDR3 has 14 amino acids. Germline lookup yields CDR1 LGHNA and CDR2 YSLEER. CDR3 nucleotides: TGCGCCAGCAGCCGAGGACTAGCGAGAAATGAGCAGTTCTTC. Protein: CASSRGLARNEQFF.

The sample holds many counts of this clone. The rearrangement uses TRBV5-4 and TRBJ2-5; possibly TRBD1 or TRBD2 for D (5 bases each). This CDR3 comprises 15 residues. Germline V gene lookup returns CDR1 SGHNT and CDR2 YYREEE (reference sequence). V dropped 1 base and J dropped 4 bases, with 14 bases sitting between them. CDR3 nucleotides: TGTGCCAGCAGCTTGAGCCGGGACCCTCTAGAGACCCAGTACTTC. Translation: CASSLSRDPLETQYF.

This sequence joins TRBV21-1 and TRBJ1-1; the DNA was not used to check the table's D call, TRBD1. TRBV21-1 is a known pseudogene. The CDR3 has 20 residues. CDR3 loop: CASSNYLNRDTLGKNTEAFF. The CDR3 region has the DNA TGTGCCAGCAGCAATTACCTCAACCGGGACACCTTAGGGAAGAACACTGAAGCTTTCTTT.

The chain uses TRBV7-3 and TRBJ2-1, with D possibly being TRBD1 (6 bases). Trimming took off 5 bases at V and 4 bases at J, with 18 bases between the two ends. CDR1 is SGHTA, CDR2 FQGTGA, per germline. The CDR3 runs to 16 residues. CDR3 in DNA: TGTGCCAGCAGCCCATCCTCCGGGACACCATACAATGAGCAGTTCTTC. Its translation is CASSPSSGTPYNEQFF.

The chain is built from TRBV6-5 and TRBJ1-2; TRBD1 might be the D (5 bases). Germline CDR1 is MNHEY and CDR2 is SVGAGI. The CDR3 has 11 amino acids. V was clipped by 6 bases and J by 8 bases, with 10 bases between them. CDR3 nucleotide sequence: TGTGCCAGCAGGGAGGGGCAGGGCTACACCTTC. Translated: CASREGQGYTF.

The sample holds a few counts of this clone. The gene calls are TRBV28 and TRBJ2-3; the D is unclear. The CDR3 spans 14 residues. Germline-derived CDR1 and CDR2 are MDHEN and SYDVKM. V was clipped by 4 bases and J by 2 bases, with 10 bases between them. The CDR3 nucleotides are TGTGCCAGCAGTTCTCCCTTGAACACAGATACGCAGTATTTT. Translated: CASSSPLNTDTQYF.

This clone has a handful of counts. V gene TRBV10-3 combines with J gene TRBJ2-2; 8 bases are shared with TRBD1. V shed 6 bases and J 1 base; nucleotides not matched to a gene: 4. This CDR3 has 15 residues. Germline CDR1 reads ENHRY; CDR2 reads SYGVKD. In DNA, the CDR3 is TGTGCCATCAGGACCGGGACAGGGAACACCGGGGAGCTGTTTTTT. Translation: CAIRTGTGNTGELFF.